This is a list of T cell receptor beta chains from one sample in a study of CD8+ T cells in alopecia areata. The repertoire was sequenced with immunoSEQ multiplex PCR; TCRdb's copy has only in-frame clones and lacks some. The data contain about 97,000 clones, less than 50% of them singletons. What was sequenced was CD4+ T cells sorted from blood. These receptors originate from a human donor with alopecia areata. CDR3s include the opening cysteine and the closing phenylalanine or tryptophan. A D gene is named only where the DNA matches it firmly. Not every row has a clone size; where given, it reads once, few, many or a size class.

v_gene	j_gene	abundance	d_gene	CDR3aa	CDR3nt
TRBV6-6	TRBJ2-3	-	-	CASRSSSDTQYF	TGTGCCAGCAGGTCTAGTTCGGATACGCAGTATTTT
TRBV7-8	TRBJ2-5	-	-	CASSLTETQYF	TGTGCCAGCAGCTTAACAGAGACCCAGTACTTC
TRBV19	TRBJ2-5	-	TRBD1	CASSIWTGEETQYF	TGTGCCAGTAGTATCTGGACAGGGGAAGAGACCCAGTACTTC
TRBV7-2	TRBJ1-4	few	-	CASSLVRATNEKLFF	TGTGCCAGCAGCTTAGTACGCGCAACTAATGAAAAACTGTTTTTT
TRBV29-1	TRBJ2-6	few	-	CSAQVGRSSGANVLTF	TGCAGCGCCCAGGTAGGGAGGAGCTCTGGGGCCAACGTCCTGACTTTC
TRBV29-1	TRBJ1-1	few	-	CSVIPGRRFLNTEAFF	TGCAGCGTCATCCCGGGACGGCGGTTCCTGAACACTGAAGCTTTCTTT
TRBV10-3	TRBJ2-3	-	-	CAISDLAGYTDTQYF	TGTGCCATCAGTGATTTAGCTGGCTACACAGATACGCAGTATTTT
TRBV10-3	TRBJ2-5	-	-	CAISESRQAQETQYF	TGTGCCATCAGTGAGTCTCGCCAGGCACAAGAGACCCAGTACTTC
TRBV5-1	TRBJ2-1	-	TRBD2	CASALTSGRNEQFF	TGCGCCAGCGCGCTCACTAGCGGGAGGAATGAGCAGTTCTTC
TRBV28	TRBJ2-4	few	-	CASSLGQNIQYF	TGTGCCAGCAGTTTGGGACAAAACATTCAGTACTTC
TRBV15	TRBJ1-4	-	-	CATSRDGRGDEKLFF	TGTGCCACCAGCAGAGACGGCAGGGGTGACGAAAAACTGTTTTTT
TRBV15	TRBJ1-2	-	-	CATTARGRMDGYTF	TGTGCCACCACGGCGAGGGGGAGGATGGATGGCTACACCTTC
TRBV15	TRBJ2-1	-	TRBD2	CATSRAGTNYNEQFF	TGTGCCACCAGCAGAGCCGGGACTAACTACAATGAGCAGTTCTTC
TRBV30	TRBJ1-1	-	-	CAWSDPRLWENTEAFF	TGTGCCTGGAGTGACCCCCGCCTTTGGGAGAACACTGAAGCTTTCTTT
TRBV19	TRBJ2-4	-	-	CASTAIQGAKNIQYF	TGTGCCAGTACCGCCATACAGGGAGCCAAAAACATTCAGTACTTC
TRBV30	TRBJ2-7	-	TRBD1	CAWTHGTVEQYF	TGTGCCTGGACCCATGGGACAGTCGAGCAGTACTTC
TRBV5-6	TRBJ1-5	few	-	CASSSQPGQPQHF	TGTGCCAGCAGCTCCCAACCGGGACAGCCCCAGCATTTT
TRBV29-1	TRBJ1-1	-	-	CSYLDRPNTEAFF	TGCAGTTATCTGGACAGACCGAACACTGAAGCTTTCTTT
TRBV30	TRBJ2-1	-	TRBD1	CAGDRVRNEQFF	TGTGCCGGGGACAGGGTGAGGAATGAGCAGTTCTTC
TRBV29-1	TRBJ2-7	-	-	CSVEVRDGYEQYF	TGCAGCGTTGAAGTCAGGGATGGATACGAGCAGTACTTC
TRBV27	TRBJ2-7	-	-	CASSTVYEQYF	TGTGCCAGCAGCACAGTCTACGAGCAGTACTTC
TRBV7-2	TRBJ2-1	-	-	CASSLLANNEQFF	TGTGCCAGCAGCTTATTGGCAAACAATGAGCAGTTCTTC
TRBV7-2	TRBJ2-1	-	TRBD1	CASSLAITGGEQFF	TGTGCCAGCAGCTTAGCCATAACAGGGGGTGAGCAGTTCTTC
TRBV30	TRBJ1-5	-	TRBD1	CAWSHGQGRQPQHF	TGTGCCTGGAGTCACGGACAGGGCAGACAGCCCCAGCATTTT
TRBV15	TRBJ1-1	-	-	CATSRPNMNTEAFF	TGTGCCACCAGCAGACCAAACATGAACACTGAAGCTTTCTTT
TRBV7-2	TRBJ2-3	-	-	CATAGEKISTDTQYF	TGTGCCACAGCCGGGGAGAAGATAAGCACAGATACGCAGTATTTT
TRBV18	TRBJ2-1	-	-	CASSPGNEQFF	TGTGCCAGCTCACCAGGGAACGAGCAGTTCTTC
TRBV6-1	TRBJ2-1	-	-	CASSPTGTLRFF	TGTGCCAGCAGTCCTACAGGGACTCTGAGGTTCTTC
TRBV28	TRBJ2-6	few	-	CASSLFGANVLTF	TGTGCCAGCAGTTTATTTGGGGCCAACGTCCTGACTTTC
TRBV28	TRBJ1-1	-	TRBD1	CASSPGTGRTEAFF	TGTGCCAGCAGTCCAGGGACAGGGCGCACTGAAGCTTTCTTT
TRBV27	TRBJ1-2	-	-	CASSFGRGFGYTF	TGTGCCAGCAGTTTTGGGAGGGGCTTTGGCTACACCTTC
TRBV18	TRBJ1-1	-	TRBD1	CASSPTGANTEAFF	TGTGCCAGCTCACCGACAGGGGCCAACACTGAAGCTTTCTTT
TRBV2	TRBJ2-7	-	TRBD1	CASSEGQGTYEQYF	TGTGCCAGCAGTGAGGGACAGGGGACCTACGAGCAGTACTTC
TRBV7-6	TRBJ2-1	-	TRBD1	CASSSGQGDNEQFF	TGTGCCAGCAGCTCGGGACAGGGGGACAATGAGCAGTTCTTC
TRBV11-2	TRBJ2-3	-	TRBD2	CASRVAGGPIFTYTQYF	TGTGCCAGCAGGGTAGCGGGGGGGCCAATATTCACATATACGCAGTATTTT
TRBV7-2	TRBJ2-5	-	-	CASRPTGRETQYF	TGTGCCAGCAGACCTACAGGGAGAGAGACCCAGTACTTC
TRBV5-1	TRBJ2-5	few	TRBD1	CASGPDRGLYF	TGCGCCAGCGGCCCCGACAGGGGGCTATACTTC
TRBV5-4	TRBJ2-4	-	TRBD1	CASSSGQGLAKNIQYF	TGTGCCAGCAGCTCAGGACAGGGTCTAGCCAAAAACATTCAGTACTTC
TRBV18	TRBJ2-3	-	-	CASSTLHTGGKPTDTQYF	TGTGCCAGCTCCACCCTCCACACTGGCGGGAAACCAACAGATACGCAGTATTTT
TRBV2	TRBJ2-1	-	TRBD2	CAIKRAGGNEQFF	TGTGCCATCAAAAGGGCGGGGGGGAATGAGCAGTTCTTC